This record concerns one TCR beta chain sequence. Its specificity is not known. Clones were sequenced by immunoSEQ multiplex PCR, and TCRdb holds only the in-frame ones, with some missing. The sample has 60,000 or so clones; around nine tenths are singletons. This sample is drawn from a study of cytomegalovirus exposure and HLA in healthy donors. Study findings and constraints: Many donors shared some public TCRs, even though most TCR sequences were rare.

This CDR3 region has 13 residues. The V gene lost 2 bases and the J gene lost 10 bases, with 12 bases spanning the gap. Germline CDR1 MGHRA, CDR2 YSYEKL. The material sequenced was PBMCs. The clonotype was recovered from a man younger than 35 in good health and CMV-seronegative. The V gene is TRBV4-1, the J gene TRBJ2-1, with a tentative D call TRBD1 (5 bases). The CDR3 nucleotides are TGCGCCAGCAGCCAACCCTCAGGGCCCGAGCAGTTCTTC. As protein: CASSQPSGPEQFF.